One and the same sample provided the 14 T cell receptor beta chains below, sequenced in a study of response to subunit inactivated influenza vaccine. A single record per CDR3 protein comes from TCRdb applying MiXCR to the RT-PCR reads. The top ten clones hold 7.6% of a sample with 600,000 to 850,000 distinct CDR3 sequences, 12% to 15% of them seen once. The material was PBMCs from blood, obtained 14 to 15 days before vaccination. The source of these receptors is a man aged 45 to 65 who received an inactivated influenza vaccine.

V is TRBV12-3 or TRBV12-4 and J is TRBJ2-3; no clear D. V shed 2 bases and J shed 0 bases, with 12 bases lying between them. The CDR3 is made up of 16 amino acids. CDR3 DNA: TGTGCCAGCAGTTTAATTGGGCTCGGAAGCACAGATACGCAGTATTTT. It is translated as CASSLIGLGSTDTQYF.

This clonotype was observed a few times. The CDR3 here is CATSDADRAGLNEQFF. The DNA for the CDR3 is TGTGCCACCAGTGATGCTGACAGGGCTGGGCTCAATGAGCAGTTCTTC. The chain joins TRBV24-1 to TRBJ2-1; 7 positions match TRBD1. J was trimmed by 6 bases and V by 3 bases; bases with no gene match: 10. The CDR3 has 16 amino acids. From germline, CDR1 is KGHDR and CDR2 SFDVKD.

J is TRBJ2-7 and V is TRBV27, with TRBD2 identical over 15 bases. Germline lookup yields CDR1 MNHEY and CDR2 SMNVEV (reference sequence). With V trimmed by 8 bases and J by 4 bases, 6 bases remained unmatched. This CDR3 contains 15 residues. The CDR3 loop is CASGRTSGRVYEQYF. CDR3 bases: TGTGCCAGCGGCCGGACTAGCGGGAGGGTGTACGAGCAGTACTTC.

This chain connects TRBV15 to TRBJ2-7; D is undetermined. The CDR3 totals 14 residues. Germline V gene data show CDR1 as LNHNV and CDR2 as YYDKDF (reference sequence). Trimming cost V 1 base and J 4 bases, with 11 bases left between them. The chain's CDR3 is CATSRAASFYEQYF. The DNA of the CDR3 is TGTGCCACCAGCAGAGCTGCCAGCTTTTACGAGCAGTACTTC.

V and J are TRBV28 and TRBJ2-3; D uncertain. Germline lookup yields CDR1 MDHEN and CDR2 SYDVKM. V was cut by 3 bases and J by 6 bases, with 16 bases left in between. The CDR3 extends over 15 amino acids. The CDR3 sequence: CASSLKDPWTDTQYF. CDR3 DNA sequence: TGTGCCAGCAGTTTGAAGGACCCCTGGACGGATACGCAGTATTTT.

This clonotype was counted a few times. CDR3 nucleotide sequence: TGCGCCAGCAGCCAAGGATCCGGGACCTCAAACATTCAGTACTTC. Protein: CASSQGSGTSNIQYF. V usage is TRBV4-3 and J usage is TRBJ2-4; D may be TRBD1 or TRBD2 (5 bases each). CDR1 is LGHNA, CDR2 YSLEER, per germline. The V end lost 1 base, the J end lost 6 bases, and 13 bases lay between the germline ends. This CDR3 contains 15 residues.

This clonotype was picked up a small number of times. V usage is TRBV6-2 or TRBV6-3 and J usage is TRBJ2-1; D possibly uses TRBD1 or TRBD2 (6 bases each). From germline, CDR1 is MNHEY and CDR2 SVGEGT. Trimming cost V 8 bases and J 8 bases, with 28 bases left between them. This CDR3 is built from 17 residues. The CDR3 DNA is TGTGCCAGCTCCCCCTTTGGGGGGCGTTTAATCAATCATGAGCAGTTCTTC. Translating gives CASSPFGGRLINHEQFF.

The chain carries TRBV2 and TRBJ2-7; D is undetermined. With 3 bases removed from V and 6 bases from J, the gap between germline ends came to 12 bases. CDR3 length: 13 amino acids. Germline-derived CDR1 and CDR2 are SNHLY and FYNNEI. The CDR3: CASSDFKVGEQYF. In nucleotides, the CDR3 is TGTGCCAGCAGTGATTTTAAGGTCGGCGAGCAGTACTTC.

The table lists this clonotype with a few counts. The V call is TRBV15, the J call TRBJ2-1; D unresolved. CDR3 length equals 12 residues. Germline V lookup: CDR1 LNHNV, CDR2 YYDKDF (reference sequence). V lost 3 bases and J lost 9, with 9 bases in between. The CDR3 sequence is CATSRLGAEQFF. The CDR3 nucleotides read TGTGCCACCAGCAGGCTTGGTGCTGAGCAGTTCTTC.

This clonotype was observed at least ten times. The rearrangement uses TRBV10-3 and TRBJ2-3; the match to TRBD2 covers 13 bases. The V gene's germline CDR1 is ENHRY and CDR2 SYGVKD. The J segment lost 4 bases and the V segment lost 6 bases, leaving 4 bases of the junction unmatched. This CDR3 spans 15 amino acids. In nucleotides, the CDR3 is TGTGCCATCAGACGGACTAGCGGGAGCCCAGATACGCAGTATTTT. Amino acid sequence: CAIRRTSGSPDTQYF.

This clonotype was observed at least ten times. The chain joins TRBV20-1 to TRBJ1-5, with D possibly TRBD1 on 6 matching bases. The germline V gene has CDR1 DFQATT and CDR2 SNEGSKA (reference sequence). This CDR3 spans 13 amino acids. Trimming removed 4 bases at V and 1 base at J, with 8 bases between. CDR3 loop: CSATQGSNQPQHF. The DNA for the CDR3 is TGCAGTGCTACCCAGGGGAGCAATCAGCCCCAGCATTTT.

The chain is built from TRBV4-1 and TRBJ2-1; tentatively, D is TRBD2 (5 bases). Deletions cut 1 base from V and 8 bases from J, with 18 bases between. The CDR3 spans 16 residues. From germline, CDR1 is MGHRA and CDR2 YSYEKL. CDR3 nucleotide sequence: TGCGCCAGCAGCCAAGTCCGGGGTGGCCCGGGGTATGAGCAGTTCTTC. Protein: CASSQVRGGPGYEQFF.

This clonotype turned up a few times. The chain uses TRBV20-1 and TRBJ2-7; 7 nucleotides line up with TRBD2. Germline lookup yields CDR1 DFQATT and CDR2 SNEGSKA (reference sequence). The CDR3 spans 12 residues. V shed 0 bases, J shed 5 bases, and the junction held 1 base outside the gene matches. The CDR3 loop reads CSAREAGDEQYF. The DNA for the CDR3 is TGCAGTGCTAGAGAGGCGGGGGACGAGCAGTACTTC.

This clonotype was counted many times. The gene calls are TRBV29-1 and TRBJ2-3; D is possibly TRBD2 (6 bases). Trimming stripped 3 bases from V and 2 bases from J, with 12 bases between. Germline CDR1 is SQVTM and CDR2 is ANQGSEA. The CDR3 spans 14 residues. The chain's CDR3 is CSVERDSHTDTQYF. The DNA for the CDR3 is TGCAGCGTTGAGCGGGACTCCCACACAGATACGCAGTATTTT.